This is a list of T cell receptor beta chains from one sample in a study of beta chain features in type 1 diabetes. The data were produced by immunoSEQ multiplex PCR, yet TCRdb's version contains in-frame clones alone and is incomplete. The sample lists under 900,000 clones, around a sixth occurring once. The sequencing sample was made of naive CD4+ T cells from blood. Receptor source: a woman aged 18 to 35 in good health. The CDR3 runs from the conserved cysteine through the conserved F or W.

>TRBV6-1
CASRGLAIIYEQYF
>TRBV2
CASRLTGREKLFF
>TRBV4-1
CASSQDTGQADNEQFF
>TRBV6-5
CASGQSANTGELFF
>TRBV5-1
CASSLAGGTYEQYF
>TRBV7-2
CASSLARQSNIQYF
>TRBV10-3
CAISGDRRPNYYGYTF
>TRBV27
CASSHQLAGGLDTQYF
>TRBV6-6
CASRNTGWDTIYF
>TRBV11-2
CASSLAASSGVAYEQYF
>TRBV5-4
CASSTAAGMRQYF
>TRBV7-2
CASSVQGPANTGELFF
>TRBV27
CASSSGGVYSRKQYF
>TRBV20-1
CREEYTGELFF
>TRBV9
CASLPGLAGDENTGELFF
>TRBV28
CASSLGGAGKRGTQYF
>TRBV18
CASSTGRAQETQYF
>TRBV5-4
CASSLGPIGEETQYF
>TRBV4-1
CASSQGLNVRKRDYEQYF
>TRBV18
CASSPSGRAFDEQFF
>TRBV11-1
CASSFDRGYNEQFF
>TRBV6-6
CASNDWGRAFASYTF
>TRBV5-4
CASSFGSGRIRSTDTQYF
>TRBV19
CASTPHSSRTEAFF
>TRBV28
CASSHLGLSTDTQYF
>TRBV28
CASSLGDYSETQYF
>TRBV7-6
CASSSGQGFGYTF
>TRBV6-6
CASSDISEAFF
>TRBV5-5
CASRQGIQETQYF
>TRBV7-2
CASSRDYQETQYF
>TRBV4-2
CASSQDGSYQPQHF
>TRBV19
CASSLGLAAYNEQFF
>TRBV5-4
CASSPDRASYNEQFF
>TRBV20-1
CSASTNYEQYF
>TRBV5-1
CASSLDRPTGELFF
>TRBV11-2
CASSLGLGQGSSYEQYF
>TRBV5-1
CASSLVGEGMNTEAFF
>TRBV6-1
CASSDRTSGNYPHEQYF
>TRBV5-4
CASSLGQVIETQYF
>TRBV11-3
CASSRGGEGEQFF